One T cell receptor (beta chain) is described in this entry. What it recognizes is unknown. Germline loops: CDR1 SGHDT, CDR2 YYEEEE. This CDR3 contains 14 residues. V lost 0 bases and J 8 bases, leaving 14 bases between the germline ends. The record originates from a study of cytomegalovirus exposure and HLA in healthy donors. Overall study results and limits: In a later analysis, HLA-associated beta chains showed higher expansion and lower generation probabilities than comparable chains. The study put roughly 160 TCR beta chains on its list as cytomegalovirus-associated.

In the PCR, 60 Vbeta and 13 Jbeta primers were used. Repertoires were generated with immunoSEQ multiplex PCR, while TCRdb's copy carries only in-frame clones and drops some. The table has over 100,000 clones, over 60% seen once. The TCR comes from a young man in good health and CMV-seropositive. Sequencing was carried out using PBMCs. This sequence joins TRBV5-6 and TRBJ1-2; D possibly corresponds to TRBD1 (5 bases). CDR3 in DNA: TGTGCCAGCAGCTTGGAATGGGACTCTTTAGGCTACACCTTC. Translating it yields CASSLEWDSLGYTF.